A selection of T cell receptor beta chains follows, all from one sample in a study of T cell responses to AZD1222 COVID-19 vaccine. The table came from immunoSEQ multiplex PCR; TCRdb's copy has only in-frame clones and leaves some out. This sample has over 65,000 clones, with approximately 82% found just once. The sequencing here drew on peripheral blood, taken on day 0 of AZD1222 vaccination. Every receptor here comes from an adult in good health. CDR3s include the opening cysteine and the closing phenylalanine or tryptophan. D genes are given only for firm matches. Some rows mark clone size as missing; the rest say once, few, many or name a class of expanded clone.

.,.,TRBJ1-2,TRBV5-5,14,TGTGCCAGCAGCTTAGGCGGTGGAAACTATGGCTACACCTTC,CASSLGGGNYGYTF
.,.,TRBJ1-2,TRBV6-2/TRBV6-3,14,TGTGCCAGCAGTCGAACGACGGGAAACTATGGCTACACCTTC,CASSRTTGNYGYTF
.,.,TRBJ2-3,TRBV28,12,TGTGCCAGCAGTTTACAGGGGTATACGCAGTATTTT,CASSLQGYTQYF
.,.,TRBJ1-6,TRBV9,14,TGTGCCAGCAGCGTAGCCCCCCATAATTCACCCCTCCACTTT,CASSVAPHNSPLHF
.,.,TRBJ2-7,TRBV7-9,13,TGTGCCAGCAGCTTAGCAGGGGAGTACGAGCAGTACTTC,CASSLAGEYEQYF
.,.,TRBJ2-3,TRBV4-1,20,TGCGCCAGCAGCCCAAAAGACAGGGTCTATACAGCGGGAGAACTAGATACGCAGTATTTT,CASSPKDRVYTAGELDTQYF
.,.,TRBJ2-5,TRBV24-1,14,TGTGCCACCAGTGATCCCGACTGGCAAGAGACCCAGTACTTC,CATSDPDWQETQYF
.,.,TRBJ1-1,TRBV6-4,13,TGTGCCAGCAGTGAGCATCAGAACACTGAAGCTTTCTTT,CASSEHQNTEAFF
.,.,TRBJ2-3,TRBV30,13,TGTGCCTGGGCGCGACCCCCGACAGATACGCAGTATTTT,CAWARPPTDTQYF
.,.,TRBJ1-2,TRBV6-5,13,TGTGCCAGCAGGAGTGGGAGTGCCTATGGCTACACCTTC,CASRSGSAYGYTF
once,.,TRBJ2-1,TRBV5-4,14,TGTGCCAGCGGCCTACAGAGGGGGGACGATGAGCAGTTCTTC,CASGLQRGDDEQFF
.,TRBD2,TRBJ2-3,TRBV6-5,15,TGTGCCAGCAGTTTGACTAGCAGCTCAACAGATACGCAGTATTTT,CASSLTSSSTDTQYF
.,TRBD2,TRBJ2-7,TRBV10-2,13,TGCGCCATCGCGACTAGCGGGAGGGGGGAGCAGTACTTC,CAIATSGRGEQYF
.,.,TRBJ2-4,TRBV6-5,13,TGTGCCAGCAGTCGGGGTCCCAAAAACATTCAGTACTTC,CASSRGPKNIQYF
.,.,TRBJ1-1,TRBV11-2,14,TGTGCCAGCAGCTTAGAGGCAGATAACACTGAAGCTTTCTTT,CASSLEADNTEAFF
once,TRBD1,TRBJ1-1,TRBV10-2,13,TGCGCCAGCAGTTCCGAAGGACAGGGGAAAACTTTCTTT,CASSSEGQGKTFF
.,.,TRBJ1-2,TRBV2,13,TGTGCCAGCAGGGACACGGGGAACTATGGCTACACCTTC,CASRDTGNYGYTF
.,.,TRBJ1-2,TRBV27,12,TGTGCCAGCAGGCAGCTTGGGGGCGGCTACACCTTC,CASRQLGGGYTF
.,TRBD1,TRBJ2-2,TRBV5-1,15,TGCGCCACAGCGGACAGGGGCCAGAACACCGGGGAGCTGTTTTTT,CATADRGQNTGELFF
many,TRBD1,TRBJ1-5,TRBV30,14,TGTGCCTGGAGTATCAACAGGGGCCGAGGGCCCCAGCATTTT,CAWSINRGRGPQHF
.,.,TRBJ2-3,TRBV28,14,TGTGCCAGCAGTCCCTGGACACCCGACCTAACGCAGTATTTT,CASSPWTPDLTQYF
.,TRBD2,TRBJ2-3,TRBV10-3,15,TGTGCCATCAGTGAGAGTACTAGCGGGACAGATACGCAGTATTTT,CAISESTSGTDTQYF
.,.,TRBJ1-5,TRBV28,15,TGTGCCAGCAGTTTTCTATGGAGGGACAATCAGCCCCAGCATTTT,CASSFLWRDNQPQHF
.,.,TRBJ2-2,TRBV7-6,14,TGTGCCAGCAGACAGGGGGAGGGCACCGGGGAGCTGTTTTTT,CASRQGEGTGELFF
.,TRBD2,TRBJ2-3,TRBV5-1,14,TGCGCCAGCAGCGAGGGACTAGCTCCAGATACGCAGTATTTT,CASSEGLAPDTQYF